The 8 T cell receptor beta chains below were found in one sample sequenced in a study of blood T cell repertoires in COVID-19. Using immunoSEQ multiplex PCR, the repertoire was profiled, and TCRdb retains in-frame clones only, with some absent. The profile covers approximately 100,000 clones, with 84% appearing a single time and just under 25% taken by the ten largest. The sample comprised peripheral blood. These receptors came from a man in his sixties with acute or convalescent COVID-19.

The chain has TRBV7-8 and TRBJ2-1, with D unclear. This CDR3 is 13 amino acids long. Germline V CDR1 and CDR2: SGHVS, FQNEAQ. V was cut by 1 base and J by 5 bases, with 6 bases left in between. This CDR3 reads CASSLGRNNEQFF. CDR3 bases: TGTGCCAGCAGCTTAGGCAGAAACAATGAGCAGTTCTTC.

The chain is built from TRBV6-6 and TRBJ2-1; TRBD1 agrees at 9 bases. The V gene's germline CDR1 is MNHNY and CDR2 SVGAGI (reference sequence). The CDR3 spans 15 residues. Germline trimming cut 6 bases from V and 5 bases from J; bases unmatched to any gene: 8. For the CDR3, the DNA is TGTGCCAGCAGGGGTCGGGACAGGGCGAACAATGAGCAGTTCTTC. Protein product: CASRGRDRANNEQFF.

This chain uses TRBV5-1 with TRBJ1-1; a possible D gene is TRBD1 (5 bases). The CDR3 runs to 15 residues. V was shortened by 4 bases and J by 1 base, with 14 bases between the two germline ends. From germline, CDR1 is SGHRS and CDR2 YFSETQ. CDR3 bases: TGCGCCAGCAGCGGGCAGGGAGGTCAGAACACTGAAGCTTTCTTT. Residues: CASSGQGGQNTEAFF.

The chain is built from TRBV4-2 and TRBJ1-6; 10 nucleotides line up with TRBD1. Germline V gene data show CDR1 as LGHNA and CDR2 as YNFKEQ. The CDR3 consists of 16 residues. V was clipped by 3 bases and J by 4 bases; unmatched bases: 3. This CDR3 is CASSQGQGIYNSPLHF. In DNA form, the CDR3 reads TGTGCCAGCAGCCAGGGACAGGGGATATATAATTCACCCCTCCACTTT.

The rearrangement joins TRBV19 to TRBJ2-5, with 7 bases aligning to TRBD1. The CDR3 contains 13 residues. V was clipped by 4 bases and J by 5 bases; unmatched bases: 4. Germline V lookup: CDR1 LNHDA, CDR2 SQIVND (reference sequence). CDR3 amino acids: CASSRTGMETQYF. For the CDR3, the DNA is TGTGCCAGTAGTAGGACAGGTATGGAGACCCAGTACTTC.

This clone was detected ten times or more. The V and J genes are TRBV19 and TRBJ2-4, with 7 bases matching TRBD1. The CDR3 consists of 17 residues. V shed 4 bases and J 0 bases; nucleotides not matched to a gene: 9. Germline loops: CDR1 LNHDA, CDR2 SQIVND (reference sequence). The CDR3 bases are TGTGCCAGTAGTAGAGGTGGGACAGACCTAGCCAAAAACATTCAGTACTTC. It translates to CASSRGGTDLAKNIQYF.

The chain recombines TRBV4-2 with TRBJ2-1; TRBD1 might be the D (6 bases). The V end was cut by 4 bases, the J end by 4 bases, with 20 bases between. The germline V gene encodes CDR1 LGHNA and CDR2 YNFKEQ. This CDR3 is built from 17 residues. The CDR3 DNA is TGTGCCAGCAGCCTAGCAAGGATCTCAGGGGAGTACAATGAGCAGTTCTTC. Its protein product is CASSLARISGEYNEQFF.

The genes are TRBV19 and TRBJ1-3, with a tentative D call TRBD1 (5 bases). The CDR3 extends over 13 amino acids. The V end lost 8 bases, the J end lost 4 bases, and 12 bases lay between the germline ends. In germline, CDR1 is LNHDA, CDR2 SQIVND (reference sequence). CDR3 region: CASSQDPGNTIYF. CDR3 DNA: TGTGCCAGTTCACAGGACCCCGGAAACACCATATATTTT.